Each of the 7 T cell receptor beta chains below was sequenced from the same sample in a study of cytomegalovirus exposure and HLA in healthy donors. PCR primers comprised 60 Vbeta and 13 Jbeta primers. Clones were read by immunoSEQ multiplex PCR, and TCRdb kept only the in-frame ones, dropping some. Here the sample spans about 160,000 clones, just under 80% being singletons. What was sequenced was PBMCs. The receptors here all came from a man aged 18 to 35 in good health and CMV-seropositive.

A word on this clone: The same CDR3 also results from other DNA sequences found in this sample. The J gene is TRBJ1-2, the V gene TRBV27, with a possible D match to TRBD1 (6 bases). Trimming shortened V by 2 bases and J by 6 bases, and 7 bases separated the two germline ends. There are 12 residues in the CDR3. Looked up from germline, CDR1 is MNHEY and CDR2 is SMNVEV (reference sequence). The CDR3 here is CASSLGGHGYTF. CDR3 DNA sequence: TGTGCCAGCAGTTTAGGGGGCCATGGCTACACCTTC.

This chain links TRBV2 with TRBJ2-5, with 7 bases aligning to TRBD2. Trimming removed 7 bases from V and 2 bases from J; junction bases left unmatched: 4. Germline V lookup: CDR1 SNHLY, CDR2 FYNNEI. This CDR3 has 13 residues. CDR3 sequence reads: CASIGGEQETQYF. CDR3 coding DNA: TGTGCCAGCATTGGGGGGGAGCAAGAGACCCAGTACTTC.

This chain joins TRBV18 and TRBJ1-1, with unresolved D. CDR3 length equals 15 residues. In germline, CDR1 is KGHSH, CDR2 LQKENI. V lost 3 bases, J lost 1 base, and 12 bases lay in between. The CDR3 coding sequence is TGTGCCAGCTCACCCGGGATACGAGGGAACACTGAAGCTTTCTTT. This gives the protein CASSPGIRGNTEAFF.

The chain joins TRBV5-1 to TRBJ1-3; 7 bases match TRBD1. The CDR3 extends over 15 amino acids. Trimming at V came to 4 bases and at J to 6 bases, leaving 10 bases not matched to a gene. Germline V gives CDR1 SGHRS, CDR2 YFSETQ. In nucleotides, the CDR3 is TGCGCCAGCAGCCATCAACAGGGGATGGAAAACACCATATATTTT. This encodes CASSHQQGMENTIYF. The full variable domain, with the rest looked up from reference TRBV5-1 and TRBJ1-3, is KAGVTQTPRYLIKTRGQQVTLSCSPISGHRSVSWYQQTPGQGLQFLFEYFSETQRNKGNFPGRFSGRQFSNSRSEMNVSTLELGDSALYLCASSHQQGMENTIYFGEGSWLTVV.

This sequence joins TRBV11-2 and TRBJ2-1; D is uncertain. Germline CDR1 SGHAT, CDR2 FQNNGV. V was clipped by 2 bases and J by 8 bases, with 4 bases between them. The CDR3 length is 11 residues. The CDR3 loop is CASSLLYEQFF. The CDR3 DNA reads TGTGCCAGCAGCTTATTATATGAGCAGTTCTTC.

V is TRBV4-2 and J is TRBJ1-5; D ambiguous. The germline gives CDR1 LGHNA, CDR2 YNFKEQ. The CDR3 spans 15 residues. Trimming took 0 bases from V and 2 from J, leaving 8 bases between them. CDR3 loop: CASSQDMRGNQPQHF. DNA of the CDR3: TGTGCCAGCAGCCAAGATATGCGAGGCAATCAGCCCCAGCATTTT.

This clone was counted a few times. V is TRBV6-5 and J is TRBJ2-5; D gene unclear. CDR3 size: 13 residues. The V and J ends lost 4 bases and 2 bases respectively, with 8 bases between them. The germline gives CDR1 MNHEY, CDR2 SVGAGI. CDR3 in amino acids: CASSSEVQETQYF. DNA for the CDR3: TGTGCCAGCAGTTCCGAGGTTCAAGAGACCCAGTACTTC.